These T cell receptor beta chains were read from a single sample in a study of T cells in Graves' hyperthyroidism and ophthalmopathy. Using its own MiXCR run on the multiplex PCR reads, TCRdb lists one record per CDR3 protein. The sample carries 660,000 or so distinct CDR3 sequences, around 21% recorded once. Sequenced input: blood. All receptors come from a young man with Graves' ophthalmopathy. Both conserved end residues are trimmed from each CDR3.

J gene: TRBJ2-2
V gene: TRBV29-1
CDR3 protein: SALTGTARTGELF

J gene: TRBJ1-1
V gene: TRBV13
CDR3 protein: ASRHASGRVITNTEAF

J gene: TRBJ1-5
V gene: TRBV2
CDR3 protein: ASSDGDRDNQPQH

J gene: TRBJ1-5
V gene: TRBV6-5
CDR3 protein: ASSYSRTAINQPQH

J gene: TRBJ1-1
V gene: TRBV19
CDR3 protein: ASFTPLETEAF

J gene: TRBJ2-3
V gene: TRBV11-2
CDR3 protein: ASSYRSGLAGGGLDTQY

J gene: TRBJ1-2
V gene: TRBV20-1
CDR3 protein: SARYIPQGYT

J gene: TRBJ1-2
V gene: TRBV4-3
CDR3 protein: ASSQDWTGGGGYT

J gene: TRBJ2-3
V gene: TRBV10-3
CDR3 protein: ATDTVRQGPDTQY

J gene: TRBJ2-3
V gene: TRBV7-3
CDR3 protein: ASKAGASTDTQY

J gene: TRBJ2-1
V gene: TRBV28
CDR3 protein: ASRDRDSQF

J gene: TRBJ2-5
V gene: TRBV7-2
CDR3 protein: ASSFYRAGRMETQY

J gene: TRBJ2-2
V gene: TRBV30
CDR3 protein: ACKDTANTGELF

J gene: TRBJ1-5
V gene: TRBV24-1
CDR3 protein: ATATGGNQPQH

J gene: TRBJ2-1
V gene: TRBV9
CDR3 protein: ASSVEYSGAQF

J gene: TRBJ2-7
V gene: TRBV6-1
CDR3 protein: ASKLAGYEQY

J gene: TRBJ2-3
V gene: TRBV6-2/TRBV6-3
CDR3 protein: ASSYLADTDTQY

J gene: TRBJ1-1
V gene: TRBV3-1
CDR3 protein: ASSLKGMGHTEAF

J gene: TRBJ1-2
V gene: TRBV29-1
CDR3 protein: SVSTGAGYT

J gene: TRBJ1-4
V gene: TRBV7-8
CDR3 protein: ASSLAGSPNEKLF

J gene: TRBJ1-4
V gene: TRBV4-1
CDR3 protein: ASSQHVTATNEKLF

J gene: TRBJ2-7
V gene: TRBV27
CDR3 protein: ASSRKGSSYEQY

J gene: TRBJ1-1
V gene: TRBV11-2
CDR3 protein: ASSPPGTANTEAF

J gene: TRBJ2-7
V gene: TRBV28
CDR3 protein: ASSFTSRFGQY

J gene: TRBJ2-2
V gene: TRBV30
CDR3 protein: AWTGTATGELF

J gene: TRBJ2-2
V gene: TRBV7-2
CDR3 protein: ASSPDTSGITGELF

J gene: TRBJ1-3
V gene: TRBV9
CDR3 protein: ASSNRQAISGNTIY

J gene: TRBJ1-1
V gene: TRBV2
CDR3 protein: ASRGTDGRNTEAF

J gene: TRBJ2-7
V gene: TRBV7-2
CDR3 protein: ASSSGLAAGLEQY

J gene: TRBJ1-5
V gene: TRBV28
CDR3 protein: ASNLQGDQPQH

J gene: TRBJ1-5
V gene: TRBV5-1
CDR3 protein: ASSLDFEGQPQH

J gene: TRBJ1-1
V gene: TRBV7-2
CDR3 protein: ASSLKGGRTEAF

J gene: TRBJ2-7
V gene: TRBV7-2
CDR3 protein: ASSHAWEGPSYEQY

J gene: TRBJ2-2
V gene: TRBV4-2
CDR3 protein: ASSQDRGAGELF

J gene: TRBJ2-1
V gene: TRBV5-4
CDR3 protein: ASNDGYNEQF

J gene: TRBJ2-5
V gene: TRBV20-1
CDR3 protein: SARPGGRETQY

J gene: TRBJ2-1
V gene: TRBV28
CDR3 protein: ATGAGNEQF

J gene: TRBJ2-5
V gene: TRBV3-1
CDR3 protein: ASSQDSSGSGETQY

J gene: TRBJ2-7
V gene: TRBV27
CDR3 protein: ASSSGVSYEQY

J gene: TRBJ2-7
V gene: TRBV29-1
CDR3 protein: SVEDPSSSYEQY

J gene: TRBJ1-5
V gene: TRBV5-8
CDR3 protein: ASRRQGNQPQH

J gene: TRBJ1-5
V gene: TRBV15
CDR3 protein: ATSRDSHNQPQH

J gene: TRBJ2-1
V gene: TRBV7-2
CDR3 protein: ASSTKIYNEQF

J gene: TRBJ1-5
V gene: TRBV6-1
CDR3 protein: ASSPRGRNQPQH

J gene: TRBJ2-1
V gene: TRBV29-1
CDR3 protein: SVLPRLAGFEQF

J gene: TRBJ1-1
V gene: TRBV9
CDR3 protein: ASSVGPGDTEAF

J gene: TRBJ2-5
V gene: TRBV29-1
CDR3 protein: SVVPRASGRLGETQY

J gene: TRBJ2-5
V gene: TRBV14
CDR3 protein: ASSQVGRKVETQY

J gene: TRBJ1-3
V gene: TRBV7-2
CDR3 protein: ASSLGGFSGNTIY

J gene: TRBJ2-1
V gene: TRBV15
CDR3 protein: ATSRDRGPSNEQF

J gene: TRBJ2-3
V gene: TRBV7-2
CDR3 protein: ASSLGTANTDTQY

J gene: TRBJ2-7
V gene: TRBV12-3/TRBV12-4
CDR3 protein: ASRLTGSYEQY

J gene: TRBJ2-3
V gene: TRBV7-9
CDR3 protein: ASSDKGLAGVDTQY

J gene: TRBJ2-6
V gene: TRBV11-1
CDR3 protein: ASSPNTGANVLT

J gene: .
V gene: TRBV13
CDR3 protein: ASSRGLKVNYEQF